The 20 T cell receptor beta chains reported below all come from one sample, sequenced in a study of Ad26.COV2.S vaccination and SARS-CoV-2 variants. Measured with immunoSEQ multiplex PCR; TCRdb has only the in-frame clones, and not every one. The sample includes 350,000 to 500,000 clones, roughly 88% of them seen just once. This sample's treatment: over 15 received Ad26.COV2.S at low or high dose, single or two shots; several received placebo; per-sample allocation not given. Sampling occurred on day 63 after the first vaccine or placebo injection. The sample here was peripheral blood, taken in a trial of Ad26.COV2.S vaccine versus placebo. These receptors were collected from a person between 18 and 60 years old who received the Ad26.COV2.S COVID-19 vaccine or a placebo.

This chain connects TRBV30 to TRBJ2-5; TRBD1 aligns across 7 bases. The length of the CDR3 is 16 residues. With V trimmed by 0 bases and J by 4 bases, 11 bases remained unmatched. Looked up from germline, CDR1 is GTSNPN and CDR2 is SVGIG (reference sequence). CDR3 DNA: TGTGCCTGGAGTGTAACCGGGCAGGGGGAATCAGAGACCCAGTACTTC. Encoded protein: CAWSVTGQGESETQYF.

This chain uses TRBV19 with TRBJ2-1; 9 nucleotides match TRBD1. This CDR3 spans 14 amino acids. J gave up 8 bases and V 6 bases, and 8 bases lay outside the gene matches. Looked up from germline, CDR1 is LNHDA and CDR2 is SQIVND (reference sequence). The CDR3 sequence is CASRTRQGVYEQFF. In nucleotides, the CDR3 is TGTGCCAGTAGAACGAGACAGGGGGTTTATGAGCAGTTCTTC.

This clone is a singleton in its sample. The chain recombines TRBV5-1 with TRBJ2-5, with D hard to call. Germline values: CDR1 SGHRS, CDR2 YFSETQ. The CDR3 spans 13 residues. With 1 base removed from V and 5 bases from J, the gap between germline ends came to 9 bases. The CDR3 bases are TGCGCCAGCAGCTTGCGGAACGAGGAGACCCAGTACTTC. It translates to CASSLRNEETQYF.

Written as DNA, the CDR3 is TGTGCCAGCAGCTTAGAGGTGGGGGCCCTCACAGATACGCAGTATTTT. Translated, it gives CASSLEVGALTDTQYF. The chain carries TRBV7-6 and TRBJ2-3, with a tentative D call TRBD1 (6 bases). CDR3 length: 16 amino acids. Germline values: CDR1 SGHVS, CDR2 FNYEAQ. V gave up 1 base and J gave up 2 bases, with 13 bases separating them.

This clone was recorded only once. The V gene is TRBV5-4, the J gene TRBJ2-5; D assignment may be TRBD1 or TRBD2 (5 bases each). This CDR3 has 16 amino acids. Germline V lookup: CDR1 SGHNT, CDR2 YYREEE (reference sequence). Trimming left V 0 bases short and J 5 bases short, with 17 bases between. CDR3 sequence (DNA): TGTGCCAGCAGCTTGGGGCCCACGGGGACGGGGGAGACCCAGTACTTC. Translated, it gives CASSLGPTGTGETQYF. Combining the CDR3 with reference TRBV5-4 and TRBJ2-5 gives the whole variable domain ETGVTQSPTHLIKTRGQQVTLRCSSQSGHNTVSWYQQALGQGPQFIFQYYREEENGRGNFPPRFSGLQFPNYSSELNVNALELDDSALYLCASSLGPTGTGETQYFGPGTRLLVL.

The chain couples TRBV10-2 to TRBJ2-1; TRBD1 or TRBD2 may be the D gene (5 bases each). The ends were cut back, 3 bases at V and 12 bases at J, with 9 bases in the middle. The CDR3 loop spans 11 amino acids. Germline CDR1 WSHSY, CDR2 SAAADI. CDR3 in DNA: TGCGCCAGCAGTGACGGGGCTCGGCAGTTCTTC. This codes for CASSDGARQFF.

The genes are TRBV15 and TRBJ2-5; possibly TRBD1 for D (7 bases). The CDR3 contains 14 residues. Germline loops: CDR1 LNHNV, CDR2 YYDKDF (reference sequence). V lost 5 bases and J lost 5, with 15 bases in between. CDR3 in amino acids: CATSRKPGGETQYF. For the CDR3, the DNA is TGTGCCACCAGCCGCAAACCAGGGGGGGAGACCCAGTACTTC.

The CDR3: CASSWDIGQPQHF. Here the CDR3 DNA reads TGTGCCAGCAGTTGGGACATAGGGCAGCCCCAGCATTTT. V gene TRBV7-9 combines with J gene TRBJ1-5; tentatively, D is TRBD1 (6 bases). Germline V gene sequence: CDR1 SEHNR, CDR2 FQNEAQ (reference sequence). The CDR3 spans 13 residues. V shed 6 bases and J shed 7 bases, with 13 bases lying between them. Supplemented by reference TRBV7-9 and TRBJ1-5, the full variable domain reads DTGVSQNPRHKITKRGQNVTFRCDPISEHNRLYWYRQTLGQGPEFLTYFQNEAQLEKSRLLSDRFSAERPKGSFSTLEIQRTEQGDSAMYLCASSWDIGQPQHFGDGTRLSIL.

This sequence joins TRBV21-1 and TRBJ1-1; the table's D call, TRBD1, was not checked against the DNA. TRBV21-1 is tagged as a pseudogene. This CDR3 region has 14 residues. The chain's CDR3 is CASSLDRMNTEAFF. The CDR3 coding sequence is TGTGCCAGCAGCTTGGACAGAATGAACACTGAAGCTTTCTTT.

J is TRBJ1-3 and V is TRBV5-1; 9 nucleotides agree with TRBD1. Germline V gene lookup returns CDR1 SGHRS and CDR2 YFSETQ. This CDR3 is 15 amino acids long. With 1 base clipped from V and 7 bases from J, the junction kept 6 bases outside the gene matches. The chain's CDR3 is CASSLPGQGANTIYF. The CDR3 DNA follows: TGCGCCAGCAGCTTGCCGGGACAGGGAGCGAACACCATATATTTT.

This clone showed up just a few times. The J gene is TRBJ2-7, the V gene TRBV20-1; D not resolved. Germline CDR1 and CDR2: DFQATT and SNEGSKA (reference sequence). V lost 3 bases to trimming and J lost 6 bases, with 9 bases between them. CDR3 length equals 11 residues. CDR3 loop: CSARSGVEQYF. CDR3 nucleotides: TGCAGTGCTAGGTCTGGGGTCGAGCAGTACTTC.

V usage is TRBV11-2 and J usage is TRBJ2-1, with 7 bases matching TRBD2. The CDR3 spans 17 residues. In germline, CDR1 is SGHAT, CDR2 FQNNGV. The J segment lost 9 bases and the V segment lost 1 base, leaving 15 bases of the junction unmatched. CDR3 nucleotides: TGTGCCAGCAGCTTAGGGAAATTAAGCGGGGTTGGGGCTGAGCAGTTCTTC. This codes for CASSLGKLSGVGAEQFF.

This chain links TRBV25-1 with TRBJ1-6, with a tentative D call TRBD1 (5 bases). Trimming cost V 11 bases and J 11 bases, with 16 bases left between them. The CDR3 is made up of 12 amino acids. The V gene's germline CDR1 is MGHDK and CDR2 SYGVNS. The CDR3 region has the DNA TGTGCCTCAACGCAGGGTGTGCCACCCCTCCACTTT. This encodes CASTQGVPPLHF. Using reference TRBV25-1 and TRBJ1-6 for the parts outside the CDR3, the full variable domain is EADIYQTPRYLVIGTGKKITLECSQTMGHDKMYWYQQDPGMELHLIHYSYGVNSTEKGDLSSESTVSRIRTEHFPLTLESARPSHTSQYLCASTQGVPPLHFGNGTRLTVT.

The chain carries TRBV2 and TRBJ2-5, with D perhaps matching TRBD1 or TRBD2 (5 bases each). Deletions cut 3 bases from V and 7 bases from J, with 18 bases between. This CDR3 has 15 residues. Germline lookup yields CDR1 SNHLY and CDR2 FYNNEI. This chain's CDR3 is CASSERGRAEGTQYF. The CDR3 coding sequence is TGTGCCAGCAGTGAGAGGGGCAGGGCAGAAGGGACCCAGTACTTC.

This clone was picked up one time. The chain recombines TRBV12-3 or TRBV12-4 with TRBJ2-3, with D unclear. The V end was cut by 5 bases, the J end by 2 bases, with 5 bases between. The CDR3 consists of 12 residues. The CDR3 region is CASSPVTDTQYF. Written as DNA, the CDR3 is TGTGCCAGCAGTCCAGTCACAGATACGCAGTATTTT.

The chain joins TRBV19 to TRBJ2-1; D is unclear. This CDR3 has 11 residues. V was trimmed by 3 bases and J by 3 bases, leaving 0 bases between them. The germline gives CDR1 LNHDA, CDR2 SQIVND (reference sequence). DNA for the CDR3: TGTGCCAGTAGTATCTACAATGAGCAGTTCTTC. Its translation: CASSIYNEQFF. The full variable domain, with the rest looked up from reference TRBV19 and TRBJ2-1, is DGGITQSPKYLFRKEGQNVTLSCEQNLNHDAMYWYRQDPGQGLRLIYYSQIVNDFQKGDIAEGYSVSREKKESFPLTVTSAQKNPTAFYLCASSIYNEQFFGPGTRLTVL.

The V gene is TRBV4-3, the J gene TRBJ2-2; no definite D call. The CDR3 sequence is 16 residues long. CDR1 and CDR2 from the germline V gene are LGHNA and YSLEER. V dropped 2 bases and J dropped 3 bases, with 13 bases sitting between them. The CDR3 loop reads CASSQRSGPYTGELFF. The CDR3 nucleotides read TGCGCCAGCAGCCAAAGGTCCGGGCCGTACACCGGGGAGCTGTTTTTT.

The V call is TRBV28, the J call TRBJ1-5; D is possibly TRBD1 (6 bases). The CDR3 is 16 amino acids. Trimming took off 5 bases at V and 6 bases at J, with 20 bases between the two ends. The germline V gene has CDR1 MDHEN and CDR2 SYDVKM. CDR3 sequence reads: CASSPRGGRVGQPQHF. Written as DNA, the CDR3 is TGTGCCAGCAGTCCCAGGGGTGGGAGGGTCGGTCAGCCCCAGCATTTT.

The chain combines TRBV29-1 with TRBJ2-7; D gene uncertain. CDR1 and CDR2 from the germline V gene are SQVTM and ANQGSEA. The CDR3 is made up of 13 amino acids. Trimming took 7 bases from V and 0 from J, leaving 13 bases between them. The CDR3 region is CSALDRSSYEQYF. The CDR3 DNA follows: TGCAGCGCCCTAGACCGGAGCTCCTACGAGCAGTACTTC.

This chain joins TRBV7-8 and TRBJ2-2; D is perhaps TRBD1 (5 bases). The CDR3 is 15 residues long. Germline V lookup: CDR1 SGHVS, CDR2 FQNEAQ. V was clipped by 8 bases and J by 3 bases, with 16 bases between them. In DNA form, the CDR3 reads TGTGCCAGCCTACCCAGGGCAAGGGACACCGGGGAGCTGTTTTTT. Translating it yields CASLPRARDTGELFF.